Listed below are T cell receptor beta chains from one sample, sequenced in a study of cytomegalovirus exposure and HLA in healthy donors. This table comes from immunoSEQ multiplex PCR, and its TCRdb copy is limited to in-frame clones, with some not included. The sample contains 150,000 or so clones, around three quarters of which appear only once. The sequenced sample was PBMCs. The source of these receptors is a woman aged 40-49 years in good health and CMV-seronegative. Both conserved end residues are part of each CDR3. D genes are given only for firm matches. Clone size appears in some rows only: once, few, many, or a class for an expanded clone.

TRBV6-5,few,TRBJ2-1,.,TGTGCCAGCAGTCTGGCGGCCCACAATGAGCAGTTCTTC,CASSLAAHNEQFF
TRBV5-1,.,TRBJ2-1,.,TGCGCCAGCAGCTTGGTAGGGGGCAATGAGCAGTTCTTC,CASSLVGGNEQFF
TRBV13,.,TRBJ2-7,TRBD2,TGTGCCAGCAGCCATGCGGAGTTACCGCTAGCGGGGGTATACGAGCAGTACTTC,CASSHAELPLAGVYEQYF
TRBV18,.,TRBJ2-2,.,TGTGCCAGCTCACCACCGGGAGCTTTCACCGGGGAGCTGTTTTTT,CASSPPGAFTGELFF
TRBV20-1,.,TRBJ2-7,.,TGCAGTGCGCTAGGGAGTTACGAGCAGTACTTC,CSALGSYEQYF
TRBV18,few,TRBJ2-7,TRBD1,TGTGCCAGCTCACCGACAGGGGCCTACGAGCAGTACTTC,CASSPTGAYEQYF
TRBV5-1,.,TRBJ2-1,TRBD2,TGCGCCAGCAGCCTCGGACTAGCGGGAATGGGTGAGCAGTTCTTC,CASSLGLAGMGEQFF
TRBV29-1,once,TRBJ2-3,TRBD2,TGCAGCGCAAAAGGCCTAGCGGGAAGGACAGATACGCAGTATTTT,CSAKGLAGRTDTQYF
TRBV5-1,.,TRBJ2-1,TRBD2,TGCGCCAGCAGCTTGGAAGGTAGCGGGAGTTACAATGAGCAGTTCTTC,CASSLEGSGSYNEQFF
TRBV27,.,TRBJ1-2,.,TGTGCCAGCAGTTTAAATAGGGGAAGCGGCTACACCTTC,CASSLNRGSGYTF
TRBV4-1,few,TRBJ1-5,.,TGCGCCAGCAGCCAGGAGGGGTTAGGCAATCAGCCCCAGCATTTT,CASSQEGLGNQPQHF
TRBV11-3,.,TRBJ2-3,TRBD2,TGTGCCAGCAGCCTCCAGCGAAGCGGGACCACAGATACGCAGTATTTT,CASSLQRSGTTDTQYF
TRBV7-9,.,TRBJ1-1,.,TGTGCCAGCAGCTTACGGGGGAATTATGGCACTGAAGCTTTCTTT,CASSLRGNYGTEAFF
TRBV19,.,TRBJ2-2,.,TGTGCCAGTAGTATGGGGACTTCCTACACCGGGGAGCTGTTTTTT,CASSMGTSYTGELFF
TRBV29-1,.,TRBJ2-7,.,TGCAGCGTTGTCAGGGATACGACCTACGAGCAGTACTTC,CSVVRDTTYEQYF
TRBV11-3,.,TRBJ2-2,.,TGTGCCAGCAGCTTAGGAGGGATCTCCGGGGAGCTGTTTTTT,CASSLGGISGELFF
TRBV5-1,.,TRBJ2-5,TRBD2,TGCGCCAGCAGCTTGGACGGGACTAGCGAAGAGACCCAGTACTTC,CASSLDGTSEETQYF
TRBV28,once,TRBJ2-2,TRBD1,TGTGCCAGCAGTTCCCGGACAGGGTTCACCGGGGAGCTGTTTTTT,CASSSRTGFTGELFF
TRBV14,once,TRBJ2-5,.,TGTGCCAGCAGCCCGCTTGGGGGCGAGACCCAGTACTTC,CASSPLGGETQYF
TRBV4-2,once,TRBJ1-5,.,TGTGCCAGCAGCCAAGATCCACAGAACGGACAGCCCCAGCATTTT,CASSQDPQNGQPQHF
TRBV5-5,.,TRBJ1-2,.,TGTGCCAGCAACATACAGTGGGCGAATCCTGGCTACACCTTC,CASNIQWANPGYTF
TRBV29-1,.,TRBJ2-1,.,TGCAGCGTTGAAATTAGGGGCGGTGCCTACAATGAGCAGTTCTTC,CSVEIRGGAYNEQFF
TRBV5-4,once,TRBJ2-7,TRBD2,TGTGCCAGCAGCTCGTTCGGGACTAGCGGGAGCCTTGCTAACGAGCAGTACTTC,CASSSFGTSGSLANEQYF
TRBV6-5,few,TRBJ2-1,TRBD2,TGTGCCAGCACCTATAGCGGGCTAAACAATGAGCAGTTCTTC,CASTYSGLNNEQFF
TRBV6-6,.,TRBJ2-3,TRBD1,TGTGCCAGCAGTTACAGGACAGGGGAAGGGACAGATACGCAGTATTTT,CASSYRTGEGTDTQYF
TRBV30,.,TRBJ1-2,.,TGTGCCTGGAGTGGGGGGGGCACCAGTATCTATGGCTACACCTTC,CAWSGGGTSIYGYTF
TRBV7-9,.,TRBJ1-5,.,TGTGCCAGCAGCCCGGGGGGTAGCAATCAGCCCCAGCATTTT,CASSPGGSNQPQHF
TRBV7-9,.,TRBJ2-6,TRBD1,TGTGCCAGCAGCTTAGGGACAGGGGATATCTCTGGGGCCAACGTCCTGACTTTC,CASSLGTGDISGANVLTF
TRBV6-6,.,TRBJ2-2,TRBD2,TGTGCCAGCAGTACTCGGACTAGCCTCACCACCGGGGAGCTGTTTTTT,CASSTRTSLTTGELFF
TRBV7-9,.,TRBJ1-2,.,TGTGCCAGCAGCTACCAGGGCCGGGACTATGGCTACACCTTC,CASSYQGRDYGYTF
TRBV28,.,TRBJ1-2,.,TGTGCCAGCAGTCGCCGGGACATGATGGGCTACACCTTC,CASSRRDMMGYTF
TRBV14,.,TRBJ2-3,TRBD2,TGTGCCAGCAGCCAACGGCGGGAGGGCCGCACAGATACGCAGTATTTT,CASSQRREGRTDTQYF
TRBV6-1,once,TRBJ2-2,TRBD1,TGTGCCAGCAGTGGGACGACAGGGTCCGGGGAGCTGTTTTTT,CASSGTTGSGELFF
TRBV6-1,.,TRBJ2-5,TRBD2,TGTGCCAGCAGTGAAAGAGTAGGGACTAGCGAGGGGCAAGAGACCCAGTACTTC,CASSERVGTSEGQETQYF
TRBV2,.,TRBJ2-2,TRBD1,TGTGCCAGCAGGGGGACAGGGAGGAACACCGGGGAGCTGTTTTTT,CASRGTGRNTGELFF
TRBV30,.,TRBJ2-1,TRBD2,TGTGCCTGGTCGCCGGGACTAGGAGGTGAGCAGTTCTTC,CAWSPGLGGEQFF
TRBV2,.,TRBJ2-7,TRBD1,TGTGCCAGCCGCGGGACAGGGCCCCACGAGCAGTACTTC,CASRGTGPHEQYF
TRBV2,few,TRBJ2-6,.,TGTGCCAGCAACGGGGGCTCTGGGGCCAACGTCCTGACTTTC,CASNGGSGANVLTF
TRBV19,.,TRBJ1-5,.,TGTGCCAGTAGTATTACCTCAGGGTATGGCAATCAGCCCCAGCATTTT,CASSITSGYGNQPQHF